This TCR beta chain was recorded in a study of shared T cell receptors in the human thymus. Trimming left V 5 bases short and J 0 bases short, with 13 bases between. The CDR3 is 15 residues long. Per the germline V gene, CDR1 is LNHDA and CDR2 is SQIVND (reference sequence). Only in-frame clones appear in the TCRdb table, and some are missing; sequencing was by immunoSEQ multiplex PCR. This table has more than 550,000 clones, 70% to 90% appearing once. The same data also contributed to another study, on human thymus T cells. From that second work: Related research found strongly overlapping thymic repertoires in unrelated individuals.

This chain connects TRBV19 to TRBJ1-1; D is ambiguous. This clonotype was sampled from a boy less than two years old with a congenital heart defect. Material: thymocytes. The CDR3 loop is CASSVRRVMNTEAFF. DNA for the CDR3: TGTGCCAGTAGTGTCCGTCGGGTTATGAACACTGAAGCTTTCTTT.